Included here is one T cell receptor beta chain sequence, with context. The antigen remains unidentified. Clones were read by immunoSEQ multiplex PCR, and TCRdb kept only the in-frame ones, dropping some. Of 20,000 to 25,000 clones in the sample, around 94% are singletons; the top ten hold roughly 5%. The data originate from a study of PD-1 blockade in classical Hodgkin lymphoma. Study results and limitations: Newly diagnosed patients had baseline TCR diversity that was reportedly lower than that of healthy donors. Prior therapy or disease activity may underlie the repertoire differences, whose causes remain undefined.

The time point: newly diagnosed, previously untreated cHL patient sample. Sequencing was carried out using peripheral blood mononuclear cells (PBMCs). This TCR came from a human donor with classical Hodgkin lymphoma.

The CDR3 DNA follows: TGTGCCAGCAAAGAGGAGCCAGGCTCCACAGATACGCAGTATTTT. It codes for CASKEEPGSTDTQYF. The rearrangement joins TRBV2 to TRBJ2-3; no firm D call. V was clipped by 7 bases and J by 2 bases, with 16 bases between them. The CDR3 extends over 15 amino acids. Germline CDR1 is SNHLY and CDR2 is FYNNEI. Combining the CDR3 with reference TRBV2 and TRBJ2-3 gives the whole variable domain EPEVTQTPSHQVTQMGQEVILRCVPISNHLYFYWYRQILGQKVEFLVSFYNNEISEKSEIFDDQFSVERPDGSNFTLKIRSTKLEDSAMYFCASKEEPGSTDTQYFGPGTRLTVL.